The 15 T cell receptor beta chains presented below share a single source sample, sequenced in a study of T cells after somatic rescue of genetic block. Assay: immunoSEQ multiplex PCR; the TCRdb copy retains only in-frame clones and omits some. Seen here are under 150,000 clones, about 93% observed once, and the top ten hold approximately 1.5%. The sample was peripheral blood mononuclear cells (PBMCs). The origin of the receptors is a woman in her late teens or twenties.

CDR3 in amino acids: CAISGGGDEQYF. For the CDR3, the DNA is TGTGCCATCAGTGGGGGAGGGGACGAGCAGTACTTC. The chain joins TRBV10-3 to TRBJ2-7; 7 bases are a match to TRBD2. With V trimmed by 4 bases and J by 5 bases, 2 bases remained unmatched. There are 12 residues in the CDR3. Germline V lookup: CDR1 ENHRY, CDR2 SYGVKD.

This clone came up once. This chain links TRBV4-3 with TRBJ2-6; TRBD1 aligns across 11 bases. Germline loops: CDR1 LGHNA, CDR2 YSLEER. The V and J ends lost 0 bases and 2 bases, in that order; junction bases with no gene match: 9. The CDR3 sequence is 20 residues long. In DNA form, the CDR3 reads TGCGCCAGCAGCCAAGATCTGTTGGGACAGGGGGTCACTGGGGCCAACGTCCTGACTTTC. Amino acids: CASSQDLLGQGVTGANVLTF.

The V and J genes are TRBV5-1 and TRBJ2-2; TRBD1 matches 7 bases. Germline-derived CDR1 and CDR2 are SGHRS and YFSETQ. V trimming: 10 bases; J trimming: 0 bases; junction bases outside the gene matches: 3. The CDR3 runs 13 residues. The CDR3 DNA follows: TGCGCCGGACAGGAATCGAACACCGGGGAGCTGTTTTTT. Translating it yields CAGQESNTGELFF.

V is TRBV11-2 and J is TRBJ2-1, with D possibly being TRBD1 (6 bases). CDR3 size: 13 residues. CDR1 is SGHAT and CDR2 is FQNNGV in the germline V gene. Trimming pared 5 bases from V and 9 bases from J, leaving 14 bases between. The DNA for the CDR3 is TGTGCCAGCAGCAAGGGACAATGGGGTGAGCAGTTCTTC. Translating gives CASSKGQWGEQFF.

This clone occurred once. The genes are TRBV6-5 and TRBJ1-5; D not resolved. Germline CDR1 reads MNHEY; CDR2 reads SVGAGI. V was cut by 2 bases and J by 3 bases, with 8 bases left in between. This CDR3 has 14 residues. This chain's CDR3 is CASSYGSTNQPQHF. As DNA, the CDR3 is TGTGCCAGCAGTTACGGTAGTACCAATCAGCCCCAGCATTTT.

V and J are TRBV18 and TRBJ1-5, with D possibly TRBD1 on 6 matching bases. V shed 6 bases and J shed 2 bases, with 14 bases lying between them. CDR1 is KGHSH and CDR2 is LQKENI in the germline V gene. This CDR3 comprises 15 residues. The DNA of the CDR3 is TGTGCCAGCTCCCGATACAGGGAGGGCAATCAGCCCCAGCATTTT. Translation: CASSRYREGNQPQHF.

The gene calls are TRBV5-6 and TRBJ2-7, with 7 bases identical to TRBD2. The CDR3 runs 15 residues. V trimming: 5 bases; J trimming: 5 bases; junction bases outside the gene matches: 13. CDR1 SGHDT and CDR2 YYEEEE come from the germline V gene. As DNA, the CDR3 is TGTGCCAGCAGGGGGAGCGGGGAGTCGCCCGACGAGCAGTACTTC. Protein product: CASRGSGESPDEQYF.

CDR3 region: CASRTATGFTDTQYF. The CDR3 nucleotides read TGTGCCAGCCGCACGGCGACAGGATTCACAGATACGCAGTATTTT. The chain recombines TRBV27 with TRBJ2-3; TRBD1 is a possible D gene (6 bases). Germline values: CDR1 MNHEY, CDR2 SMNVEV (reference sequence). The CDR3 spans 15 residues. The V gene lost 8 bases and the J gene lost 2 bases, with 17 bases spanning the gap.

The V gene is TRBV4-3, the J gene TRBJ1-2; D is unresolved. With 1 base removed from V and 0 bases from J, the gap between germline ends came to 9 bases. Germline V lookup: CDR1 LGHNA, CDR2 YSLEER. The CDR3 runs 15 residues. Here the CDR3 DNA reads TGCGCCAGCAGCCAAGCGGTGCTCGCTAACTATGGCTACACCTTC. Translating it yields CASSQAVLANYGYTF.

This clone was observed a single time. The CDR3 here is CASSPFRGAPETQYF. CDR3 DNA: TGTGCCAGCAGCCCGTTTCGGGGGGCCCCAGAGACCCAGTACTTC. The gene calls are TRBV13 and TRBJ2-5; a weak D match, TRBD2 (7 bases). Germline CDR1 and CDR2: PRHDT and FYEKMQ (reference sequence). This CDR3 contains 15 residues. Trimming took 5 bases from V and 4 from J, leaving 17 bases between them.

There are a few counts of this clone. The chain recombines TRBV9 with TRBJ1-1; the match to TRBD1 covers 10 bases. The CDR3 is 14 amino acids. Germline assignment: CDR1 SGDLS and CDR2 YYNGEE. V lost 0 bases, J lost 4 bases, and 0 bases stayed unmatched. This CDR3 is CASSVGTGGTEAFF. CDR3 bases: TGTGCCAGCAGCGTAGGGACAGGGGGCACTGAAGCTTTCTTT.

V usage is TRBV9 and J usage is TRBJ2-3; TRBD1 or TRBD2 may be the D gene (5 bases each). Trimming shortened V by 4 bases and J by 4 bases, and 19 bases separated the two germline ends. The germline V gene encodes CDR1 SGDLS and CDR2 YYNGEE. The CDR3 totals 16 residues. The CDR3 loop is CASSPRWPGTADTQYF. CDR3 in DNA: TGTGCCAGCAGCCCTCGTTGGCCGGGGACCGCAGATACGCAGTATTTT.

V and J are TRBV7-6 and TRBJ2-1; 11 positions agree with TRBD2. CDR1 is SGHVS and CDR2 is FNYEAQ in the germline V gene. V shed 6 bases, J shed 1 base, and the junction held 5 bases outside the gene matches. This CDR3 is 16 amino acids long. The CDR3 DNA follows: TGTGCCAGCAGAAGAACTAGCGGGGGTTCCTACAATGAGCAGTTCTTC. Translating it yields CASRRTSGGSYNEQFF.

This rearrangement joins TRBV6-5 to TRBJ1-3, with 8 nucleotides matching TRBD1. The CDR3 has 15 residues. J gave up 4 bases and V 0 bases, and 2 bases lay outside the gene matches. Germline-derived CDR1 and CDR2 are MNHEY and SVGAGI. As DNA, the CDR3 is TGTGCCAGCAGTTACTCAGGGGACAGGGGAAACACCATATATTTT. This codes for CASSYSGDRGNTIYF.

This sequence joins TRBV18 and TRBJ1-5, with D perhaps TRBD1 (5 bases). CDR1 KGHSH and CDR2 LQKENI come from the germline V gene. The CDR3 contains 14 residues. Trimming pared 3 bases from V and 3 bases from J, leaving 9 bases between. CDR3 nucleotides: TGTGCCAGCTCACCTCCAGGGCCCAATCAGCCCCAGCATTTT. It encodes CASSPPGPNQPQHF.